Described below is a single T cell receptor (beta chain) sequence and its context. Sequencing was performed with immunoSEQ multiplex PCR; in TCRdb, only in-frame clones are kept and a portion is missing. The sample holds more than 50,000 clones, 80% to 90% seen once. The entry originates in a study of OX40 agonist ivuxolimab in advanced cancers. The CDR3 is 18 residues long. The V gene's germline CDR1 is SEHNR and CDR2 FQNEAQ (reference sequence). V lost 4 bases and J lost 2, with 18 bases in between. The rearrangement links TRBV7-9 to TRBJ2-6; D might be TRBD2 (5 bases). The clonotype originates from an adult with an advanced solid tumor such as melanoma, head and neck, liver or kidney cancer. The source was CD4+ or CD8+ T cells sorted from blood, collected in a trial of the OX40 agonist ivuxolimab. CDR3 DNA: TGTGCCAGCAGCTACCCCTCGAGGAGGTATACTGGGGCCAACGTCCTGACTTTC. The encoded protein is CASSYPSRRYTGANVLTF.